Each of the 27 T cell receptor beta chains below was sequenced from the same sample in a study of blood T cell repertoires in COVID-19 (dated by TCRdb to about 2020). To prepare the library, the immunoSEQ multiplex PCR assay was applied. The source is immuneACCESS, and TCRdb retained only in-frame sequences with V and J called. Part of the clones is not carried over; for the studies checked, unresolved V genes explain less than half of this, and the remainder is unexplained. The sample profile shows more than 110,000 clones; approximately 85% of them were found once. The ten largest account for about 3.2% of the sample. Specimen: peripheral blood. The receptors derive from a man aged 50 to 60 with acute or convalescent COVID-19.

This clone was observed a single time. The chain joins TRBV18 to TRBJ1-5; no clear D. V was shortened by 1 base and J by 5 bases, with 9 bases between the two germline ends. The CDR3 has 14 amino acids. Per the germline V gene, CDR1 is KGHSH and CDR2 is LQKENI. CDR3 nucleotides: TGTGCCAGCTCACCACGGGGAGAGGATCAGCCCCAGCATTTT. Residues: CASSPRGEDQPQHF.

This clone was recorded once. The chain joins TRBV21-1 to TRBJ1-3; the table's D gene call, TRBD1, was not cross checked with the DNA. TRBV21-1 represents a pseudogene. The CDR3 spans 14 residues. The CDR3, as DNA: TGTGCCAGCACCAAACAGAACTCTGGAAACACCATATATTTT. Translating gives CASTKQNSGNTIYF.

This chain connects TRBV7-9 to TRBJ1-4; TRBD1 might be the D (5 bases). Trimming removed 3 bases from V and 14 bases from J, with 13 bases in between. The CDR3 totals 12 residues. Per germline, CDR1 SEHNR and CDR2 FQNEAQ (reference sequence). CDR3 bases: TGTGCCAGCAGCTTGGGGCTTCGTAGGCTGTTTTTT. Translating it yields CASSLGLRRLFF.

The chain is built from TRBV27 and TRBJ2-1; possible D gene TRBD1, 6 bases. The V gene lost 5 bases and the J gene lost 3 bases, with 11 bases spanning the gap. CDR3 length: 14 amino acids. CDR1 and CDR2 from the germline V gene are MNHEY and SMNVEV (reference sequence). The DNA for the CDR3 is TGTGCCAGCAGTCCGGACAGAATCTACAATGAGCAGTTCTTC. Translation gives CASSPDRIYNEQFF.

This chain joins TRBV15 and TRBJ2-5; D perhaps matches TRBD1 (5 bases). V was cut by 1 base and J by 2 bases, with 14 bases left in between. Germline-derived CDR1 and CDR2 are LNHNV and YYDKDF (reference sequence). The CDR3 consists of 16 residues. CDR3 nucleotides: TGTGCCACCAGCAGAGCGCCAATTCGACAGCAAGAGACCCAGTACTTC. Residues: CATSRAPIRQQETQYF.

Only one count was recorded for this clone. V gene TRBV11-1 combines with J gene TRBJ1-2; D is possibly TRBD1 (5 bases). Deletions cut 6 bases from V and 2 bases from J, with 7 bases between. The CDR3 has 12 amino acids. CDR1 is SGHAT, CDR2 FQDESV, per germline (reference sequence). The DNA for the CDR3 is TGTGCCAGCAGAGGGGAAAACTATGGCTACACCTTC. Translation: CASRGENYGYTF. The full variable domain, in which reference TRBV11-1 and TRBJ1-2 provide the parts outside the CDR3, is EAEVAQSPRYKITEKSQAVAFWCDPISGHATLYWYRQILGQGPELLVQFQDESVVDDSQLPKDRFSAERLKGVDSTLKIQPAELGDSAMYLCASRGENYGYTFGSGTRLTVV.

This chain uses TRBV5-5 with TRBJ1-4; D unresolved. Trimming shortened V by 0 bases and J by 4 bases, and 10 bases separated the two germline ends. Germline V gene lookup returns CDR1 SGHKS and CDR2 YYEKEE (reference sequence). This CDR3 has 15 residues. The CDR3 loop reads CASSLVAGVNEKLFF. The CDR3, as DNA: TGTGCCAGCAGCTTGGTCGCAGGCGTTAATGAAAAACTGTTTTTT.

The chain couples TRBV3-1 (or the pseudogene TRBV3-2) to TRBJ1-2; TRBD1 matches at 7 bases. Unmatched junction bases numbered 4, after V lost 1 base and J lost 2 bases. This CDR3 is built from 15 residues. Germline V CDR1 and CDR2: LGHDT, YNNKEL (reference sequence). As DNA, the CDR3 is TGTGCCAGCAGCCAAGCGACAGGGACGAACTATGGCTACACCTTC. As protein: CASSQATGTNYGYTF.

In its sample, this clone was seen once. Other nucleotide sequences in the sample specify the same CDR3. This chain connects TRBV9 to TRBJ1-5, with D possibly being TRBD1 (6 bases). The length of the CDR3 is 13 residues. V shed 2 bases and J shed 7 bases, with 10 bases lying between them. The germline gives CDR1 SGDLS, CDR2 YYNGEE. CDR3 nucleotides: TGTGCCAGCAGCGTTGGGGGGGGCCAGCCCCAGCATTTT. Protein sequence: CASSVGGGQPQHF.

The J gene is TRBJ1-2, the V gene TRBV2; 7 bases align to TRBD1. V was clipped by 10 bases and J by 0 bases; unmatched bases: 5. CDR3 length: 13 amino acids. CDR1 SNHLY and CDR2 FYNNEI come from the germline V gene. The CDR3 is CATGTEANYGYTF. As DNA, the CDR3 is TGTGCCACCGGGACAGAAGCTAACTATGGCTACACCTTC.

This rearrangement joins TRBV23-1 to TRBJ1-5, with TRBD1 matching 7 bases. TRBV23-1 is placed among ORFs of uncertain function. The length of the CDR3 is 15 residues. V shed 10 bases, J shed 5 bases, and the junction held 14 bases outside the gene matches. CDR3 sequence (DNA): TGCGCCACCACACTCAGACAGGGAGGACATCAGCCCCAGCATTTT. Residues: CATTLRQGGHQPQHF.

The V gene is TRBV3-1 (or the pseudogene TRBV3-2), the J gene TRBJ2-7; 8 bases map to TRBD1. Trimming at V came to 6 bases and at J to 4 bases, leaving 8 bases not matched to a gene. The CDR3 totals 14 residues. Germline values: CDR1 LGHDT, CDR2 YNNKEL (reference sequence). CDR3 DNA sequence: TGTGCCAGCAGGGGGACAGGACCCCGGTACGAGCAGTACTTC. Its protein product is CASRGTGPRYEQYF.

This sequence joins TRBV12-5 and TRBJ1-1; D is undetermined. In germline, CDR1 is LGHNT, CDR2 FRNRAP. V lost 3 bases, J lost 2 bases, and 25 bases lay in between. The CDR3 has 19 residues. This chain's CDR3 is CASGFNLDSAGGSNTEAFF. The CDR3 nucleotides read TGTGCTAGTGGTTTTAATTTGGATTCGGCGGGAGGGTCAAACACTGAAGCTTTCTTT.

This chain uses TRBV3-1 (or the pseudogene TRBV3-2) with TRBJ2-5, with 9 nucleotides matching TRBD2. Germline trimming cut 4 bases from V and 5 bases from J; bases unmatched to any gene: 8. The CDR3 is made up of 15 amino acids. CDR1 and CDR2 from the germline V gene are LGHDT and YNNKEL (reference sequence). DNA of the CDR3: TGTGCCAGCAGCCTCATGGGACTAGCTCCCGAGACCCAGTACTTC. It translates to CASSLMGLAPETQYF.

The chain employs TRBV7-3 and TRBJ1-2; 9 positions match TRBD1. The V gene end was trimmed by 5 bases and the J gene end by 6 bases; junction bases not matched to a gene: 10. This CDR3 comprises 15 residues. CDR1 SGHTA and CDR2 FQGTGA come from the germline V gene. The CDR3 region is CASSPGPGQGHGYTF. Written as DNA, the CDR3 is TGTGCCAGCAGCCCCGGACCGGGACAGGGTCATGGCTACACCTTC. The complete variable domain, with remaining parts taken from reference TRBV7-3 and TRBJ1-2, reads GAGVSQTPSNKVTEKGKYVELRCDPISGHTALYWYRQSLGQGPEFLIYFQGTGAADDSGLPNDRFFAVRPEGSVSTLKIQRTERGDSAVYLCASSPGPGQGHGYTFGSGTRLTVV.

The chain couples TRBV28 to TRBJ2-4; 8 bases align to TRBD1. The CDR3 extends over 18 amino acids. Looked up from germline, CDR1 is MDHEN and CDR2 is SYDVKM. With V trimmed by 6 bases and J by 1 base, 14 bases remained unmatched. The CDR3 DNA is TGTGCCAGCAGCCCTCGGGACAGGATCCTGGGGGCCAAAAACATTCAGTACTTC. Protein sequence: CASSPRDRILGAKNIQYF. Full variable domain (missing parts from reference TRBV28 and TRBJ2-4): DVKVTQSSRYLVKRTGEKVFLECVQDMDHENMFWYRQDPGLGLRLIYFSYDVKMKEKGDIPEGYSVSREKKERFSLILESASTNQTSMYLCASSPRDRILGAKNIQYFGAGTRLSVL.

This clone came up once. The rearrangement joins TRBV9 to TRBJ2-2; 12 bases are a match to TRBD1. J lost 1 base, V lost 0 bases, and 7 bases had no gene match. The CDR3 has 19 residues. Germline V gene sequence: CDR1 SGDLS, CDR2 YYNGEE. In DNA form, the CDR3 reads TGTGCCAGCAGCGTAGCTTGGGACAGGGGGCCTAAGAACACCGGGGAGCTGTTTTTT. Amino acid sequence: CASSVAWDRGPKNTGELFF. The entire variable domain, with the rest obtained from reference TRBV9 and TRBJ2-2, is as follows: DSGVTQTPKHLITATGQRVTLRCSPRSGDLSVYWYQQSLDQGLQFLIQYYNGEERAKGNILERFSAQQFPDLHSELNLSSLELGDSALYFCASSVAWDRGPKNTGELFFGEGSRLTVL.

The genes are TRBV3-1 (or the pseudogene TRBV3-2) and TRBJ2-3; 8 bases are a match to TRBD2. V lost 3 bases, J lost 4 bases, and 9 bases stayed unmatched. The CDR3 spans 16 residues. Germline assignment: CDR1 LGHDT and CDR2 YNNKEL (reference sequence). The CDR3 loop reads CASSHFGRGGPDTQYF. CDR3 sequence (DNA): TGTGCCAGCAGCCACTTCGGACGGGGGGGACCAGATACGCAGTATTTT.

J is TRBJ2-7 and V is TRBV27, with a possible D match to TRBD1 (6 bases). Germline V gene data show CDR1 as MNHEY and CDR2 as SMNVEV (reference sequence). The CDR3 runs 14 residues. The V and J ends lost 3 bases and 0 bases respectively, with 9 bases between them. The CDR3 reads CASSFSRGSYEQYF. The CDR3 DNA reads TGTGCCAGCAGTTTTAGCAGGGGCTCCTACGAGCAGTACTTC.

The chain couples TRBV10-3 to TRBJ1-5; 9 bases agree with TRBD1. The length of the CDR3 is 17 residues. Germline values: CDR1 ENHRY, CDR2 SYGVKD. V shed 0 bases, J shed 1 base, and the junction held 4 bases outside the gene matches. The CDR3 DNA is TGTGCCATCAGTGAGTCGGGGGGGACAGGGAGCAATCAGCCCCAGCATTTT. Its protein product is CAISESGGTGSNQPQHF.

A single count supports this clone. Germline and junction disagree at one end, which may indicate a read error. This rearrangement joins TRBV27 to TRBJ2-7; no definite D call. The V gene's germline CDR1 is MNHEY and CDR2 SMNVEV (reference sequence). The CDR3 sequence is 14 residues long. Here the CDR3 DNA reads TGTGCCAGTAGTTTGAGAGGATACTCCTACGAGCAGTACTTC. This gives the protein CASSLRGYSYEQYF.

In its sample, this clone ranks as medium-sized. The genes are TRBV11-2 and TRBJ2-7, with 8 bases that match TRBD1. Germline lookup yields CDR1 SGHAT and CDR2 FQNNGV. The CDR3 contains 14 residues. V lost 5 bases and J lost 2; bases outside the gene matches: 5. The CDR3 sequence: CASSGDRGPYEQYF. CDR3 nucleotide sequence: TGTGCCAGCAGCGGAGACAGGGGACCCTACGAGCAGTACTTC.

This clone was found once. V usage is TRBV11-3 and J usage is TRBJ2-4; D call uncertain. V lost 2 bases and J 9 bases, leaving 11 bases between the germline ends. Germline assignment: CDR1 SGHNT and CDR2 YENEEA. CDR3 size: 13 residues. Here the CDR3 DNA reads TGTGCCAGCAGCTTATTGCGGCTCACCATTCAGTACTTC. This translates into CASSLLRLTIQYF.

V is TRBV19 and J is TRBJ1-2; D is unclear. Germline-derived CDR1 and CDR2 are LNHDA and SQIVND (reference sequence). The CDR3 runs 13 residues. Trimming pared 0 bases from V and 4 bases from J, leaving 6 bases between. The CDR3 region has the DNA TGTGCCAGTAGTATAGAGCAGTCCTATGGCTACACCTTC. It encodes CASSIEQSYGYTF.

The genes are TRBV3-1 (or the pseudogene TRBV3-2) and TRBJ2-7; 13 nucleotides match TRBD2. The CDR3 is 15 residues long. The germline V gene encodes CDR1 LGHDT and CDR2 YNNKEL (reference sequence). The V gene end was trimmed by 2 bases and the J gene end by 6 bases; junction bases not matched to a gene: 4. CDR3 protein: CASSQKRTSGSEQYF. The CDR3 DNA is TGTGCCAGCAGCCAAAAAAGGACTAGCGGGAGCGAGCAGTACTTC.

The chain couples TRBV27 to TRBJ2-2, with 7 positions matching TRBD1. J lost 5 bases, V lost 5 bases, and 5 bases had no gene match. Per the germline V gene, CDR1 is MNHEY and CDR2 is SMNVEV (reference sequence). The CDR3 runs 14 residues. CDR3 sequence reads: CASSRQGRTGELFF. DNA for the CDR3: TGTGCCAGCAGTCGACAGGGACGAACCGGGGAGCTGTTTTTT.

The chain combines TRBV19 with TRBJ1-2; D is uncertain. The length of the CDR3 is 14 residues. Germline V lookup: CDR1 LNHDA, CDR2 SQIVND (reference sequence). V gave up 5 bases and J gave up 1 base, with 11 bases separating them. The CDR3 loop reads CASSVAVVNYGYTF. CDR3 nucleotide sequence: TGTGCCAGTAGTGTGGCAGTCGTTAACTATGGCTACACCTTC.